The entry below describes one TCR beta chain. Per the original data handling: Reference gene primer amplification in the assay estimated nucleated cell counts. Generated by immunoSEQ multiplex PCR, the TCRdb table keeps only in-frame clones and is missing some. For V, J and clone size, that table is used; D and trimming come from the DNA. The top ten hold about 6% of the sample, which has some 350,000 clones, approximately 87% seen once. This entry belongs to a study of blood T cell repertoires in COVID-19. This receptor was identified in a woman in her 50s with COVID-19, enrolled during active disease. Sequences were obtained from peripheral blood.

For the CDR3, the DNA is TGTGCCAGCAGCCCGGCGGGAGTGATTAATCAGCCCCAGCATTTT. This gives the protein CASSPAGVINQPQHF. The chain recombines TRBV7-9 with TRBJ1-5; D gene uncertain. Per the germline V gene, CDR1 is SEHNR and CDR2 is FQNEAQ (reference sequence). CDR3 size: 15 residues. V was pared by 5 bases and J by 4 bases, with 15 bases between.